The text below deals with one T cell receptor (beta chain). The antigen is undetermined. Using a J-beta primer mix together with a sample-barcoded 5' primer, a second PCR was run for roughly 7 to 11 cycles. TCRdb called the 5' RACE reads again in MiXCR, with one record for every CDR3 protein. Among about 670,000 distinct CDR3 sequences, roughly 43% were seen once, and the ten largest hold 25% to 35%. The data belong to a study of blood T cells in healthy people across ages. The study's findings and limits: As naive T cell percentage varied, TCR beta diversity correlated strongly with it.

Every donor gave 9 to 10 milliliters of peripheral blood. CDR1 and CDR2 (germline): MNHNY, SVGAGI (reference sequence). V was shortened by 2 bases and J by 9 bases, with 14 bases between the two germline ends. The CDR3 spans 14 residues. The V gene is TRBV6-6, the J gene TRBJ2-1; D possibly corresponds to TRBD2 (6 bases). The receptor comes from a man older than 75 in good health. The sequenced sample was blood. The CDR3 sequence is CASSYGREVGEQFF. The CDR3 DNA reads TGTGCCAGCAGTTACGGCAGGGAGGTCGGTGAGCAGTTCTTC.